The 7 T cell receptor beta chains given below trace back to one sample, sequenced in a study of human CD8 memory T cell subsets (dated by TCRdb to the early 2020s). A Human TCR Profiling Kit was used to prepare UMI-labeled 5' RACE TCRbeta libraries. TCRdb reprocessed the raw reads; every CDR3 protein sequence is a single record, and DNA is not supplied. The table for this sample shows 8,500 to 10,000 distinct CDR3 sequences. Roughly 22% of the sample lies in the top ten. What was sequenced was CD8+ T cells from PBMCs. These receptors came from a human donor in good health.

This chain uses TRBV20-1 with TRBJ2-7; TCRdb reports TRBD1, a call that lacks DNA to check it against. The CDR3 contains 16 residues. Germline CDR1 DFQATT, CDR2 SNEGSKA (reference sequence). The CDR3 is CSASDSGQADSYEQYF.

This sequence joins TRBV29-1 and TRBJ2-1; as DNA is missing, the TRBD2 call by TCRdb cannot be tested. The V gene's germline CDR1 is SQVTM and CDR2 ANQGSEA. The CDR3 sequence is 12 residues long. The CDR3 sequence: CSVPSGGNEQFF.

The chain is built from TRBV29-1 and TRBJ2-2; the D call from TCRdb, TRBD1, cannot be confirmed without DNA. The CDR3 loop spans 16 amino acids. Germline CDR1 reads SQVTM; CDR2 reads ANQGSEA. This chain's CDR3 is CSVEDQGSHATGELFF.

V is TRBV11-2 and J is TRBJ2-7; TCRdb calls TRBD1, which cannot be checked without DNA. Germline CDR1 is SGHAT and CDR2 is FQNNGV. There are 15 residues in the CDR3. The CDR3 region is CASSLEGGANYEQYF.

V and J are TRBV5-8 and TRBJ2-2. The germline V gene has CDR1 SGHTS and CDR2 YDEGEE. CDR3 length equals 13 residues. The CDR3 spells CASSLTYTGELFF.

CDR3 sequence reads: CASSTRTGGASGNTIYF. The chain joins TRBV19 to TRBJ1-3; TCRdb's D gene call, TRBD1, goes unchecked for lack of DNA. Per germline, CDR1 LNHDA and CDR2 SQIVND (reference sequence). The CDR3 contains 17 residues.

CDR3 region: CASSRASSYNEQFF. The chain employs TRBV3-1 and TRBJ2-1. Germline CDR1 LGHDT, CDR2 YNNKEL (reference sequence). The CDR3 has 14 amino acids.